The 18 T cell receptor beta chains in this list originate from one sample, sequenced in a study of CD8 T cells in Susac syndrome. It was with random hexamers that about 0.45 to 1 ug RNA was reverse transcribed. TCRdb processed the immunoSEQ multiplex PCR reads anew with MiXCR; each CDR3 protein has one entry. The table lists approximately 100,000 distinct CDR3 sequences, around nine tenths of them singletons. Sequenced input: CD4+ T cells from PBMCs. The receptors derive from a human donor in good health.

This chain uses TRBV5-4 with TRBJ2-1; 9 bases fit TRBD2. The CDR3 runs 15 residues. V gave up 0 bases and J gave up 9 bases; unmatched junction bases: 7. CDR1 SGHNT and CDR2 YYREEE come from the germline V gene (reference sequence). This CDR3 is CASSLGVAGVSEQFF. CDR3 bases: TGTGCCAGCAGCTTGGGGGTAGCGGGGGTTAGTGAGCAGTTCTTC.

This chain uses TRBV12-3 or TRBV12-4 with TRBJ1-4; D ambiguous. This CDR3 contains 13 residues. Trimming took 6 bases from V and 13 from J, leaving 18 bases between them. The CDR3 loop is CASSRGPSKRLFF. CDR3 bases: TGTGCCAGCAGCCGCGGGCCCTCGAAGAGACTGTTTTTT.

This sequence joins TRBV5-8 and TRBJ2-2, with D perhaps matching TRBD2 (5 bases). The germline V gene encodes CDR1 SGHTS and CDR2 YDEGEE. Trimming took 0 bases from V and 4 from J, leaving 10 bases between them. This CDR3 contains 15 residues. CDR3 nucleotide sequence: TGTGCCAGCAGCTTGGACGGGGAATTCACCGGGGAGCTGTTTTTT. Protein sequence: CASSLDGEFTGELFF.

This clonotype was seen a few times. The chain employs TRBV4-3 and TRBJ1-4; no reliable D call. V dropped 1 base and J dropped 8 bases, with 17 bases sitting between them. Germline CDR1 is LGHNA and CDR2 is YSLEER. The CDR3 spans 16 residues. The CDR3 sequence: CASSQGRTGGNEKLFF. As DNA, the CDR3 is TGCGCCAGCAGCCAAGGTCGGACGGGTGGTAACGAAAAACTGTTTTTT.

V gene TRBV14 combines with J gene TRBJ1-2; weak D call: TRBD1 (5 bases). This CDR3 spans 14 amino acids. Germline CDR1 and CDR2: SGHDN and FVKESK. Trimming shortened V by 2 bases and J by 4 bases, and 11 bases separated the two germline ends. The CDR3: CASSQTGGPYGYTF. In nucleotides, the CDR3 is TGTGCCAGCAGCCAAACAGGCGGCCCCTATGGCTACACCTTC.

The genes are TRBV19 and TRBJ2-7, with 8 bases aligning to TRBD1. V was clipped by 6 bases and J by 0 bases; unmatched bases: 10. The CDR3 runs 16 residues. The germline gives CDR1 LNHDA, CDR2 SQIVND (reference sequence). The CDR3 nucleotides are TGTGCCAGTAGCCGGGGCGGGACAGGACTCTCCTACGAGCAGTACTTC. It is translated as CASSRGGTGLSYEQYF.

V usage is TRBV12-3 or TRBV12-4 and J usage is TRBJ2-1; the match to TRBD1 covers 8 bases. V shed 7 bases and J 1 base; nucleotides not matched to a gene: 12. CDR3 size: 17 residues. The CDR3 DNA reads TGTGCCAGCACCCTAGTAACGAGACAGGGGTCCTACAATGAGCAGTTCTTC. Translating it yields CASTLVTRQGSYNEQFF.

The chain joins TRBV20-1 to TRBJ1-4, with unresolved D. Germline CDR1 is DFQATT and CDR2 is SNEGSKA (reference sequence). V was clipped by 3 bases and J by 5 bases, with 7 bases between them. The CDR3 has 12 amino acids. CDR3 amino acids: CSARSQNEKLFF. The CDR3 DNA follows: TGCAGTGCTAGGAGTCAAAATGAAAAACTGTTTTTT.

The rearrangement links TRBV9 to TRBJ1-6; D gene unclear. The V gene's germline CDR1 is SGDLS and CDR2 YYNGEE. With 3 bases removed from V and 10 bases from J, the gap between germline ends came to 14 bases. This CDR3 spans 14 amino acids. CDR3 residues: CASSADPDQSPLHF. CDR3 nucleotides: TGTGCCAGCAGCGCGGACCCGGACCAATCACCCCTCCACTTT.

The chain links TRBV12-3 or TRBV12-4 to TRBJ1-2; 12 bases fit TRBD1. This CDR3 has 15 residues. V shed 5 bases and J 8 bases; nucleotides not matched to a gene: 9. The CDR3 DNA is TGTGCCAGCAGTACACCGGGACAGGGGGCGAAGGGCTACACCTTC. Its protein product is CASSTPGQGAKGYTF.

The V call is TRBV7-6, the J call TRBJ2-5, with D tentatively TRBD2 (6 bases). Germline V gene lookup returns CDR1 SGHVS and CDR2 FNYEAQ. V lost 5 bases and J 4 bases, leaving 11 bases between the germline ends. This CDR3 region has 13 residues. The CDR3 bases are TGTGCCAGCAGCCGGGACTTACGAGAGACCCAGTACTTC. This encodes CASSRDLRETQYF.

The chain uses TRBV2 and TRBJ1-1, with D hard to call. Germline loops: CDR1 SNHLY, CDR2 FYNNEI. The CDR3 extends over 14 amino acids. Between the trimmed V and J ends, which lost 5 bases and 2 bases, there was a span of 12 bases. CDR3 DNA: TGTGCCAGCAGTAATAGCATCACAAACACTGAAGCTTTCTTT. Encoded protein: CASSNSITNTEAFF. Together with reference TRBV2 and TRBJ1-1, the CDR3 gives the full variable domain: EPEVTQTPSHQVTQMGQEVILRCVPISNHLYFYWYRQILGQKVEFLVSFYNNEISEKSEIFDDQFSVERPDGSNFTLKIRSTKLEDSAMYFCASSNSITNTEAFFGQGTRLTVV.

The V call is TRBV3-1, the J call TRBJ2-7, with TRBD2 matching 14 bases. The germline V gene encodes CDR1 LGHDT and CDR2 YNNKEL (reference sequence). V shed 1 base, J shed 5 bases, and the junction held 4 bases outside the gene matches. The CDR3 consists of 16 residues. The CDR3 loop is CASSQAGTSGSNEQYF. The CDR3, as DNA: TGTGCCAGCAGCCAAGCCGGGACTAGCGGGAGTAACGAGCAGTACTTC.

V and J are TRBV5-1 and TRBJ1-1, with D possibly being TRBD1 (6 bases). V was cut by 2 bases and J by 6 bases, with 17 bases left in between. Germline loops: CDR1 SGHRS, CDR2 YFSETQ. This CDR3 is 15 amino acids long. In nucleotides, the CDR3 is TGCGCCAGCAGCTTAAGAGTACAGGGTGCCGCTGAAGCTTTCTTT. It yields the protein CASSLRVQGAAEAFF.

The V gene is TRBV5-8, the J gene TRBJ2-1; 8 bases line up with TRBD2. Looked up from germline, CDR1 is SGHTS and CDR2 is YDEGEE. This CDR3 has 20 residues. V lost 0 bases to trimming and J lost 4 bases; unmatched junction nucleotides: 18. The CDR3 sequence: CASSLGRRGGLYAKYNEQFF. The DNA for the CDR3 is TGTGCCAGCAGCTTGGGACGACGGGGGGGACTATACGCCAAGTACAATGAGCAGTTCTTC.

This rearrangement joins TRBV14 to TRBJ2-7; the D is unclear. The germline CDR1 and CDR2 sequences are SGHDN and FVKESK. The CDR3 totals 14 residues. V shed 8 bases and J shed 0 bases, with 14 bases lying between them. CDR3 coding DNA: TGTGCCAGCGCGAAAGGGAAGAGCTCCTACGAGCAGTACTTC. This codes for CASAKGKSSYEQYF.

This clonotype was recorded once. The rearrangement joins TRBV27 to TRBJ1-2, with 9 bases that match TRBD1. In germline, CDR1 is MNHEY, CDR2 SMNVEV (reference sequence). V lost 5 bases, J lost 3 bases, and 16 bases stayed unmatched. The CDR3 has 18 amino acids. In DNA form, the CDR3 reads TGTGCCAGCAGTCTAACGCGAACACAGGGGGCGCAGGACTATGGCTACACCTTC. Translated: CASSLTRTQGAQDYGYTF.

The gene calls are TRBV2 and TRBJ1-5; D is unresolved. V was clipped by 4 bases and J by 6 bases, with 10 bases between them. Germline CDR1 SNHLY, CDR2 FYNNEI. The CDR3 runs 13 residues. The CDR3 is CASSGGSPQPQHF. CDR3 DNA sequence: TGTGCCAGCAGTGGGGGATCACCTCAGCCCCAGCATTTT. The whole variable domain, remainder taken from reference TRBV2 and TRBJ1-5, is EPEVTQTPSHQVTQMGQEVILRCVPISNHLYFYWYRQILGQKVEFLVSFYNNEISEKSEIFDDQFSVERPDGSNFTLKIRSTKLEDSAMYFCASSGGSPQPQHFGDGTRLSIL.